This T cell receptor beta chain was profiled in a study of CD4+ T cells in melanoma. Whole-study results and caveats: A reported correlation linked neoantigen-specific CD4+ T cells to CD8+, macrophage and B cell function. Diverse differentiation states were reported for melanoma neoantigen-specific CD4+ T cells.

Produced via immunoSEQ multiplex PCR; TCRdb's table is partial and in-frame only. Of about 6,900 clones listed, 50% to 75% are singletons. Concerning this clone itself: Its antigen is not identified.

The V gene's germline CDR1 is ENHRY and CDR2 SYGVKD. The V and J ends lost 4 bases and 5 bases respectively, with 14 bases between them. The CDR3 is 14 amino acids. Sequencing was performed on cells from a culture (not recorded whether cultured in vitro). The TCR originated in a human donor with melanoma. The V call is TRBV10-3, the J call TRBJ2-5; D assignment may be TRBD1 or TRBD2 (7 bases each). The CDR3, as DNA: TGTGCCATCAGTGGTAGCAGGGGGGGTGAGACCCAGTACTTC. Protein product: CAISGSRGGETQYF.